In this sample, the clone carrying this T cell receptor (beta chain) turned up once. Assay used: immunoSEQ multiplex PCR; TCRdb lists only in-frame clones, some missing. The table lists approximately 73,000 clones, roughly 97% of them singletons, with 0.34% in the top ten. The CDR3 is 13 residues long. Germline V lookup: CDR1 ENHRY, CDR2 SYGVKD. Trimming removed 4 bases from V and 2 bases from J; junction bases left unmatched: 0. This record belongs to a study of technical replicates of blood from several donors. This clonotype was sampled from a human donor in good health. The chain carries TRBV10-3 and TRBJ2-5; TRBD1 aligns across 8 bases. The sequencing sample was made of T cells isolated from PBMCs. For the CDR3, the DNA is TGTGCCATCAGTGGGACAGGGCAAGAGACCCAGTACTTC. Its protein is CAISGTGQETQYF.